Listed here are 30 T cell receptor beta chains from one sample, sequenced in a study of cytomegalovirus exposure and HLA in healthy donors. The PCR was carried out with 60 Vbeta primers and 13 Jbeta primers. Profiled with immunoSEQ multiplex PCR; TCRdb holds only in-frame clones, not every one. The repertoire holds 120,000 or so clones, with 70% to 85% as singletons. Sequenced sample: PBMCs. These receptors were collected from a man aged 50 or older in good health and CMV-seropositive.

The chain carries TRBV30 and TRBJ1-1; D is perhaps TRBD1 (6 bases). The CDR3 loop spans 14 amino acids. The germline CDR1 and CDR2 sequences are GTSNPN and SVGIG (reference sequence). Trimming removed 5 bases from V and 0 bases from J, with 13 bases in between. CDR3 in amino acids: CAWDLNRVNTEAFF. CDR3 in DNA: TGTGCCTGGGACTTAAACAGGGTGAACACTGAAGCTTTCTTT.

This chain connects TRBV7-9 to TRBJ1-2, with a tentative D call TRBD1 (5 bases). Germline CDR1 is SEHNR and CDR2 is FQNEAQ (reference sequence). CDR3 length: 13 amino acids. With 5 bases removed from V and 6 bases from J, the gap between germline ends came to 13 bases. DNA of the CDR3: TGTGCCAGCAGCGGGGGAGGGGAGCATGGCTACACCTTC. It is translated as CASSGGGEHGYTF.

The chain is built from TRBV5-1 and TRBJ2-4; a weak D match, TRBD2 (6 bases). The CDR3 totals 14 residues. V lost 2 bases, J lost 6 bases, and 12 bases lay in between. Germline values: CDR1 SGHRS, CDR2 YFSETQ. The CDR3 nucleotides are TGCGCCAGCAGCTTCGGGACTGGCGGAAACATTCAGTACTTC. It yields the protein CASSFGTGGNIQYF.

The V call is TRBV7-2, the J call TRBJ1-2, with a tentative D call TRBD1 (6 bases). The V gene lost 4 bases and the J gene lost 2 bases, with 11 bases spanning the gap. Germline CDR1 SGHTA, CDR2 FQGNSA. The CDR3 covers 14 residues. DNA for the CDR3: TGTGCCAGCAGCTCAATTGACAGGAACTATGGCTACACCTTC. Amino acids: CASSSIDRNYGYTF. Full variable domain (remainder filled in from reference TRBV7-2 and TRBJ1-2): GAGVSQSPSNKVTEKGKDVELRCDPISGHTALYWYRQSLGQGLEFLIYFQGNSAPDKSGLPSDRFSAERTGGSVSTLTIQRTQQEDSAVYLCASSSIDRNYGYTFGSGTRLTVV.

The chain has TRBV6-6 and TRBJ2-7; D remains ambiguous. From germline, CDR1 is MNHNY and CDR2 SVGAGI (reference sequence). Trimming took 2 bases from V and 4 from J, leaving 12 bases between them. The CDR3 totals 14 residues. The CDR3 sequence is CASSYLPGEYEQYF. DNA for the CDR3: TGTGCCAGCAGTTACCTCCCAGGTGAATACGAGCAGTACTTC.

CDR3 amino acids: CASTMPGTVYEQYF. CDR3 DNA sequence: TGTGCCAGTACTATGCCCGGGACTGTGTACGAGCAGTACTTC. The gene calls are TRBV7-2 and TRBJ2-7, with TRBD2 as a possible D gene (6 bases). Germline V gene data show CDR1 as SGHTA and CDR2 as FQGNSA. This CDR3 region has 14 residues. Trimming removed 9 bases at V and 4 bases at J, with 19 bases between.

The CDR3 DNA sequence: TGTGCCAGCAGCTTGGGGGGAGGGGGCGAGCAGTACTTC. It is translated as CASSLGGGGEQYF. The V and J genes are TRBV5-4 and TRBJ2-7, with TRBD2 as a possible D gene (7 bases). The V end was cut by 0 bases, the J end by 6 bases, with 10 bases between. CDR1 and CDR2 (germline): SGHNT, YYREEE (reference sequence). The CDR3 has 13 residues.

This chain links TRBV6-6 with TRBJ2-1; 13 bases match TRBD2. The CDR3 has 15 amino acids. In germline, CDR1 is MNHNY, CDR2 SVGAGI (reference sequence). The ends lost 4 bases at V and 6 bases at J; junction bases unmatched: 3. Here the CDR3 reads CASSSGTSGVNEQFF. The CDR3 DNA reads as TGTGCCAGCAGTTCCGGGACTAGCGGGGTCAATGAGCAGTTCTTC.

This chain links TRBV7-9 with TRBJ2-7, with a weak D call TRBD2 (6 bases). Germline CDR1 SEHNR, CDR2 FQNEAQ (reference sequence). The CDR3 has 16 amino acids. Trimming shortened V by 6 bases and J by 2 bases, and 20 bases separated the two germline ends. CDR3 protein: CASSSGLRRGAYEQYF. In nucleotides, the CDR3 is TGTGCCAGCAGTTCCGGACTACGGCGGGGCGCCTACGAGCAGTACTTC. Full variable domain (remainder filled in from reference TRBV7-9 and TRBJ2-7): DTGVSQNPRHKITKRGQNVTFRCDPISEHNRLYWYRQTLGQGPEFLTYFQNEAQLEKSRLLSDRFSAERPKGSFSTLEIQRTEQGDSAMYLCASSSGLRRGAYEQYFGPGTRLTVT.

The chain employs TRBV5-6 and TRBJ2-7; 11 bases map to TRBD2. Germline lookup yields CDR1 SGHDT and CDR2 YYEEEE. V shed 1 base and J 2 bases; nucleotides not matched to a gene: 2. There are 15 residues in the CDR3. The CDR3 protein is CASSLPTSGAYEQYF. The CDR3 DNA sequence: TGTGCCAGCAGCTTGCCGACTAGCGGGGCCTACGAGCAGTACTTC.

The genes are TRBV7-2 and TRBJ2-7; 9 nucleotides line up with TRBD2. Trimming removed 6 bases from V and 5 bases from J; junction bases left unmatched: 5. Looked up from germline, CDR1 is SGHTA and CDR2 is FQGNSA. The CDR3 runs to 13 residues. CDR3 amino acids: CASSIAGVHEQYF. The CDR3, as DNA: TGTGCCAGCAGTATAGCGGGAGTCCACGAGCAGTACTTC.

In this sample, this clone turned up a few times. J is TRBJ1-5 and V is TRBV5-8; 7 bases align to TRBD1. Losses at the gene ends were 4 bases for V and 7 bases for J; bases not matched to a gene: 8. This CDR3 has 14 residues. Germline V gene lookup returns CDR1 SGHTS and CDR2 YDEGEE. The CDR3 DNA reads as TGTGCCAGCAGCGGGGGACAGCGGGGGCAGCCCCAGCATTTT. Amino acids: CASSGGQRGQPQHF.

The chain combines TRBV9 with TRBJ2-6; a weak D match, TRBD1 (5 bases). This CDR3 is built from 18 residues. V lost 4 bases and J lost 2, with 19 bases in between. CDR1 is SGDLS, CDR2 YYNGEE, per germline. CDR3 sequence (DNA): TGTGCCAGCAGCTTGAGAACAGGAGACGGCGCTGGGGCCAACGTCCTGACTTTC. This gives the protein CASSLRTGDGAGANVLTF.

The rearrangement joins TRBV10-3 to TRBJ1-2; no firm D call. Trimming stripped 3 bases from V and 5 bases from J, with 19 bases between. The CDR3 spans 16 residues. The V gene's germline CDR1 is ENHRY and CDR2 SYGVKD. CDR3 sequence reads: CAISDINKGAWYGYTF. The CDR3 DNA reads as TGTGCCATCAGTGACATAAATAAGGGAGCCTGGTATGGCTACACCTTC.

The CDR3 sequence is CASSLGQAGLYTEAFF. The CDR3 bases are TGTGCCAGCAGCCTGGGCCAGGCAGGCCTCTACACTGAAGCTTTCTTT. V and J are TRBV7-9 and TRBJ1-1, with unresolved D. Germline CDR1 SEHNR, CDR2 FQNEAQ (reference sequence). Trimming left V 5 bases short and J 3 bases short, with 19 bases between. This CDR3 spans 16 amino acids. The full variable domain, rest sourced from reference TRBV7-9 and TRBJ1-1, is DTGVSQNPRHKITKRGQNVTFRCDPISEHNRLYWYRQTLGQGPEFLTYFQNEAQLEKSRLLSDRFSAERPKGSFSTLEIQRTEQGDSAMYLCASSLGQAGLYTEAFFGQGTRLTVV.

The chain combines TRBV4-1 with TRBJ2-2, with D tentatively TRBD1 (5 bases). Between the trimmed V and J ends, which lost 1 base and 3 bases, there was a span of 9 bases. The CDR3 consists of 15 residues. CDR1 and CDR2 from the germline V gene are MGHRA and YSYEKL. The CDR3 reads CASSQVTADTGELFF. CDR3 sequence (DNA): TGCGCCAGCAGCCAAGTGACAGCTGACACCGGGGAGCTGTTTTTT.

V gene TRBV29-1 combines with J gene TRBJ2-1; D gene ambiguous. The CDR3 loop spans 11 amino acids. V was shortened by 7 bases and J by 10 bases, with 14 bases between the two germline ends. The germline gives CDR1 SQVTM, CDR2 ANQGSEA. DNA for the CDR3: TGCAGCGAGCTAATGGGCCGGGAGCAGTTCTTC. Protein sequence: CSELMGREQFF.

In this sample, this clone turned up a few times. The rearrangement uses TRBV19 and TRBJ1-1, with D unresolved. This CDR3 contains 15 residues. V was trimmed by 7 bases and J by 1 base, leaving 16 bases between them. Germline CDR1 LNHDA, CDR2 SQIVND (reference sequence). The CDR3 DNA is TGTGCCAGTACACCCTCTTCAGTTCGGAACACTGAAGCTTTCTTT. Its protein product is CASTPSSVRNTEAFF.

The rearrangement joins TRBV19 to TRBJ2-1; unclear D gene. The CDR3 runs to 15 residues. Looked up from germline, CDR1 is LNHDA and CDR2 is SQIVND (reference sequence). V shed 3 bases and J shed 2 bases, with 11 bases lying between them. DNA of the CDR3: TGTGCCAGTAGTATCCACAGCCTTGCCTACAATGAGCAGTTCTTC. Translated, it gives CASSIHSLAYNEQFF.

CDR3 DNA sequence: TGTGCCAGCAGCTCCATAGCGGGGGGTTTCACAGATACGCAGTATTTT. Its translation is CASSSIAGGFTDTQYF. The chain couples TRBV7-6 to TRBJ2-3; 10 bases are shared with TRBD2. V was clipped by 4 bases and J by 2 bases; unmatched bases: 6. The CDR3 consists of 16 residues. CDR1 SGHVS and CDR2 FNYEAQ come from the germline V gene.

The rearrangement joins TRBV4-1 to TRBJ1-1; D possibly corresponds to TRBD1 (6 bases). This CDR3 has 17 residues. The V and J ends lost 2 bases and 5 bases respectively, with 21 bases between them. Germline V gene lookup returns CDR1 MGHRA and CDR2 YSYEKL. The CDR3: CASSQFARGYSGTEAFF. Written as DNA, the CDR3 is TGCGCCAGCAGCCAATTTGCCAGGGGTTATTCAGGGACTGAAGCTTTCTTT.

Remarks on this clone: It is likely a read error: a sequence one base away is far more abundant. Other nucleotide sequences in the sample specify the same CDR3. The chain joins TRBV5-4 to TRBJ1-1, with D possibly TRBD1 on 6 matching bases. The CDR3 runs to 13 residues. The V end lost 4 bases, the J end lost 6 bases, and 13 bases lay between the germline ends. The V gene's germline CDR1 is SGHNT and CDR2 YYREEE (reference sequence). The CDR3 DNA sequence: TGTGCCAGCAGCCTCTGGGCAGGGGCTGAAGCTTTCTTT. Translating gives CASSLWAGAEAFF.

V usage is TRBV28 and J usage is TRBJ1-4; D is perhaps TRBD1 (6 bases). Germline loops: CDR1 MDHEN, CDR2 SYDVKM. This CDR3 has 15 amino acids. The ends were cut back, 4 bases at V and 5 bases at J, with 14 bases in the middle. The CDR3 region has the DNA TGTGCCAGCAGTTGGGGAGGGCAGGGGAATGAAAAACTGTTTTTT. Protein: CASSWGGQGNEKLFF.

The gene calls are TRBV9 and TRBJ2-7; D unclear. The V end lost 4 bases, the J end lost 0 bases, and 11 bases lay between the germline ends. The germline V gene encodes CDR1 SGDLS and CDR2 YYNGEE. The CDR3 runs to 14 residues. Written as DNA, the CDR3 is TGTGCCAGCAGCATAGATCCCCTCTCCTACGAGCAGTACTTC. Translation gives CASSIDPLSYEQYF.

The chain links TRBV7-9 to TRBJ1-1; D unresolved. Trimming stripped 5 bases from V and 4 bases from J, with 14 bases between. The germline V gene encodes CDR1 SEHNR and CDR2 FQNEAQ (reference sequence). This CDR3 is built from 14 residues. CDR3: CASSTLWSGTEAFF. As DNA, the CDR3 is TGTGCCAGCAGCACCTTGTGGTCAGGCACTGAAGCTTTCTTT.

The chain links TRBV29-1 to TRBJ2-7; 10 nucleotides line up with TRBD1. CDR3 length: 13 amino acids. Germline-derived CDR1 and CDR2 are SQVTM and ANQGSEA. Losses at the gene ends were 7 bases for V and 3 bases for J; bases not matched to a gene: 6. DNA of the CDR3: TGCAGCGCCGTAGGGGACAGGGGCTACGAGCAGTACTTC. Translated: CSAVGDRGYEQYF.

The chain has TRBV19 and TRBJ1-1, with 8 bases lining up with TRBD1. Germline CDR1 reads LNHDA; CDR2 reads SQIVND (reference sequence). The ends lost 7 bases at V and 9 bases at J; junction bases unmatched: 19. The CDR3 covers 16 residues. The chain's CDR3 is CASMQEGRGRWPQAFF. The CDR3 coding sequence is TGTGCCAGTATGCAGGAAGGCAGGGGGCGGTGGCCGCAAGCTTTCTTT.

This rearrangement joins TRBV19 to TRBJ2-1; 10 bases align to TRBD2. Germline values: CDR1 LNHDA, CDR2 SQIVND (reference sequence). CDR3 size: 15 residues. V trimming: 4 bases; J trimming: 7 bases; junction bases outside the gene matches: 7. The CDR3: CASSTPSGGKNEQFF. The CDR3, as DNA: TGTGCCAGTAGTACCCCTAGCGGGGGTAAAAATGAGCAGTTCTTC.

The chain recombines TRBV15 with TRBJ1-2; 7 bases are a match to TRBD1. Germline V gives CDR1 LNHNV, CDR2 YYDKDF (reference sequence). The CDR3 runs to 14 residues. Trimming at V came to 4 bases and at J to 5 bases, leaving 7 bases not matched to a gene. For the CDR3, the DNA is TGTGCCACCAGCATCCAGGGGGTCGGATATGGCTACACCTTC. Translated, it gives CATSIQGVGYGYTF.

V gene TRBV9 combines with J gene TRBJ2-3; 8 nucleotides line up with TRBD1. The CDR3 spans 14 residues. The V and J ends lost 3 bases and 4 bases, in that order; junction bases with no gene match: 4. Per germline, CDR1 SGDLS and CDR2 YYNGEE. In nucleotides, the CDR3 is TGTGCCAGCAGCGAACAGGGGGGCGCAGATACGCAGTATTTT. Translated, it gives CASSEQGGADTQYF.